This is a list of T cell receptor beta chains from one sample in a study of blood T cell repertoires in COVID-19. Some clones are missing from TCRdb's copy, which holds only in-frame ones; the method was immunoSEQ multiplex PCR. The sample has some 150,000 clones, roughly 82% seen once. Sequencing was done on a sample of peripheral blood. The receptors originated from a human donor in a cohort sampled during active COVID-19. The CDR3 runs from the conserved cysteine through the conserved F or W. D genes are given only for firm matches. Not every row has a clone size; where given, it reads once, few, many or a size class.

16	TRBD1	TRBV24-1	TRBJ2-2	few	TGTGCCACCAGTGAGACCGACAGGGGAAACACCGGGGAGCTGTTTTTT	CATSETDRGNTGELFF
15	TRBD1	TRBV11-2	TRBJ2-2	-	TGTGCCAGCAGCCGATGGGACAGGGGTCCCGGGGAGCTGTTTTTT	CASSRWDRGPGELFF
18	TRBD1	TRBV19	TRBJ2-2	-	TGTGCCAGTAGTAAGAGGGGGCGTGTGACGGCAAACACCGGGGAGCTGTTTTTT	CASSKRGRVTANTGELFF
15	-	TRBV2	TRBJ1-2	-	TGTGCCAGCAGCCCAGGACAGATACCTAACTATGGCTACACCTTC	CASSPGQIPNYGYTF
16	-	TRBV6-1	TRBJ2-1	-	TGTGCCAGCAGTGAAGCAGCGACAGGATCTTACAATGAGCAGTTCTTC	CASSEAATGSYNEQFF
18	-	TRBV21-1	TRBJ1-1	-	TGTGCCAGCAGCAAACGAGTGGACAGGGATGAGAGGAAAACTGAAGCTTTCTTT	CASSKRVDRDERKTEAFF
17	-	TRBV21-1	TRBJ1-5	-	TGTGCCAGCAGCACCCCCCAGGGGTCCGATAGCAATCAGCCCCAGCATTTT	CASSTPQGSDSNQPQHF
16	-	TRBV6-6	TRBJ2-3	-	TGTGCCAGCGGGGGGGCTTCCTCCCTCCCCACAGATACGCAGTATTTT	CASGGASSLPTDTQYF
13	-	TRBV6-5	TRBJ1-1	few	TGTGCCAGCAGTTACCCGGGGGACACTGAAGCTTTCTTT	CASSYPGDTEAFF
13	-	TRBV2	TRBJ1-2	-	TGTGCCAGCAGACAAGGGACAAACTATGGCTACACCTTC	CASRQGTNYGYTF
16	TRBD1	TRBV4-1	TRBJ1-6	-	TGCGCCAGCAGCCAAGAACAGGGGGTTCTTTCTTCACCCCTCCACTTT	CASSQEQGVLSSPLHF
16	TRBD1	TRBV7-2	TRBJ1-6	-	TGTGCCAGCAGCTTGTCGTTCGACAGGGGGCTTTCACCCCTCCACTTT	CASSLSFDRGLSPLHF
16	TRBD1	TRBV28	TRBJ2-2	-	TGTGCCAGCGGAGAGCACAGGGGGCAGGACACCGGGGAGCTGTTTTTT	CASGEHRGQDTGELFF
16	TRBD1	TRBV3-1/TRBV3-2	TRBJ1-6	-	TGTGCCAGCAGCCAAGCAGGGGGCGCCAGGAATTCACCCCTCCACTTT	CASSQAGGARNSPLHF
16	TRBD2	TRBV7-3	TRBJ2-3	few	TGTGCCAGCAGCTCAACTAGCGGGAGGGCCACAGATACGCAGTATTTT	CASSSTSGRATDTQYF
15	-	TRBV5-5	TRBJ2-3	-	TGTGCCAGCAGCTTACTAGATATGAACACAGATACGCAGTATTTT	CASSLLDMNTDTQYF
15	-	TRBV6-5	TRBJ2-3	-	TGTGCCAGCAGTTATCGTTTTAGCGGCACAGATACGCAGTATTTT	CASSYRFSGTDTQYF
13	-	TRBV19	TRBJ1-6	-	TGTGCCAGTAGTATCCGGGAGCTCTCACCCCTCCACTTT	CASSIRELSPLHF